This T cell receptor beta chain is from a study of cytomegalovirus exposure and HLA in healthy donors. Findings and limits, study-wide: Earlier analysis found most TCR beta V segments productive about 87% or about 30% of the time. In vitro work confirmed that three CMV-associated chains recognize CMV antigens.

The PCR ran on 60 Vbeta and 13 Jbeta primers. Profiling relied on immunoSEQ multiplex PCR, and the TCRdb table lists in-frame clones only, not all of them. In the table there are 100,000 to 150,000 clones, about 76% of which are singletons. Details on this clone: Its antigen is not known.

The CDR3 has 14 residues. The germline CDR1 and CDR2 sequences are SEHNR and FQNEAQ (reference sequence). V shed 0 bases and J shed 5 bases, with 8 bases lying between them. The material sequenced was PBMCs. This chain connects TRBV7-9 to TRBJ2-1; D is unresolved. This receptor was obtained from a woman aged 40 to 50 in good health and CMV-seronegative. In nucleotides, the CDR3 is TGTGCCAGCAGCTTAGCGCTCGGAGACAATGAGCAGTTCTTC. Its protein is CASSLALGDNEQFF.